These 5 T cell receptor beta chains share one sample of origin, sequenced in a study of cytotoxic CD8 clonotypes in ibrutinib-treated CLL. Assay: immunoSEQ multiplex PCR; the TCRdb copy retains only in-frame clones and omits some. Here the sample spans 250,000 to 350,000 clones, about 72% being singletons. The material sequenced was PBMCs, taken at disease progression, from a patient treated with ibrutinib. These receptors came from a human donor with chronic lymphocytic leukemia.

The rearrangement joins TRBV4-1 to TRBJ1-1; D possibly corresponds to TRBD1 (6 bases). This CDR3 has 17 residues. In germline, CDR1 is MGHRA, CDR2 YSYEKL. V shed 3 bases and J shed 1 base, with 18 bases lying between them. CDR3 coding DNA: TGCGCCAGCAGCCACCGAGTGCAGGGGAAAAAGAACACTGAAGCTTTCTTT. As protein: CASSHRVQGKKNTEAFF.

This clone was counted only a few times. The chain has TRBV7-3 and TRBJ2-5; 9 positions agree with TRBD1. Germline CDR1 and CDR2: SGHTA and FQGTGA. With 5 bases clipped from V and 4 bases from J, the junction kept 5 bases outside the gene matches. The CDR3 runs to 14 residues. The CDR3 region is CASSPTGGRETQYF. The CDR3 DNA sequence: TGTGCCAGCAGCCCCACAGGGGGCCGAGAGACCCAGTACTTC. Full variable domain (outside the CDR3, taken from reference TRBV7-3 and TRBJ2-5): GAGVSQTPSNKVTEKGKYVELRCDPISGHTALYWYRQSLGQGPEFLIYFQGTGAADDSGLPNDRFFAVRPEGSVSTLKIQRTERGDSAVYLCASSPTGGRETQYFGPGTRLLVL.

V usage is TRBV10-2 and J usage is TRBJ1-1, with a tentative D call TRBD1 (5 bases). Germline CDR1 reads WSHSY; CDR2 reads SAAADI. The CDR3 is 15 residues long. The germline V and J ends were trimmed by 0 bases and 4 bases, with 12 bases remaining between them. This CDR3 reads CASSESIGAGTEAFF. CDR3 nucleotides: TGCGCCAGCAGTGAGTCAATAGGGGCGGGCACTGAAGCTTTCTTT.

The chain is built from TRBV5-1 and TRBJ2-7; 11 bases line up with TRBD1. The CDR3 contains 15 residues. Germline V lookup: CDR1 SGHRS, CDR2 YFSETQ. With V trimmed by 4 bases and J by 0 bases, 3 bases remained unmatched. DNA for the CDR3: TGCGCCAGCAGCCCTGGGACAGGGGGCTCCTACGAGCAGTACTTC. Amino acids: CASSPGTGGSYEQYF. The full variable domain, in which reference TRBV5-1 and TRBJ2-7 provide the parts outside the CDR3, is KAGVTQTPRYLIKTRGQQVTLSCSPISGHRSVSWYQQTPGQGLQFLFEYFSETQRNKGNFPGRFSGRQFSNSRSEMNVSTLELGDSALYLCASSPGTGGSYEQYFGPGTRLTVT.

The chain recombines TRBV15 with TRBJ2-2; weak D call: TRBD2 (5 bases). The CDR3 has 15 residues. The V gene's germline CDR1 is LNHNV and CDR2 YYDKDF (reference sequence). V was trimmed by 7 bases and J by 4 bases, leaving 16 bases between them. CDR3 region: CATTPTGWGTGELFF. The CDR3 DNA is TGTGCCACCACCCCCACGGGATGGGGCACCGGGGAGCTGTTTTTT. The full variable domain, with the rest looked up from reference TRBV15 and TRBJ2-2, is DAMVIQNPRYQVTQFGKPVTLSCSQTLNHNVMYWYQQKSSQAPKLLFHYYDKDFNNEADTPDNFQSRRPNTSFCFLDIRSPGLGDTAMYLCATTPTGWGTGELFFGEGSRLTVL.